This TCR beta chain comes out of a study of cytomegalovirus exposure and HLA in healthy donors. Unrecorded immune exposures were likely, despite nominal health at sampling. Vbeta (60) and Jbeta (13) primers were used in the PCR. The protocol was immunoSEQ multiplex PCR, while the TCRdb copy is restricted to in-frame clones and leaves out a portion. The data show 150,000 to 200,000 clones, about 80% seen once. Of note for this clone: Its antigen is unknown.

Study-wide results and caveats: Follow-up analysis seemed to connect common viral pathogens with several of the most significant clusters identified. Sequencing depth roughly uniform across donors was assumed in presence/absence analyses.

The germline CDR1 and CDR2 sequences are SEHNR and FQNEAQ (reference sequence). The ends were cut back, 3 bases at V and 1 base at J, with 9 bases in the middle. The CDR3 consists of 14 residues. Source material: PBMCs. The source is a woman in her forties or fifties in good health and CMV-seronegative. The chain employs TRBV7-9 and TRBJ2-5; the D gene is possibly TRBD2 (7 bases). CDR3 nucleotides: TGTGCCAGCAGCTTGGGGGGGGCCCAAGAGACCCAGTACTTC. Its translation: CASSLGGAQETQYF.